The rows below give T cell receptor beta chains drawn from one sample of a study of T cell responses to AZD1222 COVID-19 vaccine. Using immunoSEQ multiplex PCR, the repertoire was profiled, and TCRdb retains in-frame clones only, with some absent. The table has under 150,000 clones, over 85% seen once. The sequencing used peripheral blood, collected on day 0 of AZD1222 vaccination. These receptor sequences come from an adult in good health. CDR3s leave out the opening cysteine and the closing phenylalanine or tryptophan. The order of the fields is V gene, J gene, CDR3 length, D gene, CDR3 protein. The D gene is left open where the match is weak.

V gene: TRBV27; J gene: TRBJ1-1; CDR3 length: 13; D gene: NA; CDR3 protein: ASSLLGASRTEAF
V gene: TRBV19; J gene: TRBJ1-5; CDR3 length: 11; D gene: NA; CDR3 protein: ASSISRNQPQH
V gene: TRBV28; J gene: TRBJ2-1; CDR3 length: 10; D gene: TRBD2; CDR3 protein: ASGPSGSEQF
V gene: TRBV18; J gene: TRBJ2-7; CDR3 length: 11; D gene: NA; CDR3 protein: ASSLATGYEQY
V gene: TRBV25-1; J gene: TRBJ1-4; CDR3 length: 12; D gene: NA; CDR3 protein: ASSTGGGGAKLF
V gene: TRBV15; J gene: TRBJ1-1; CDR3 length: 13; D gene: NA; CDR3 protein: ATSRGPGVNTEAF
V gene: TRBV7-9; J gene: TRBJ2-7; CDR3 length: 13; D gene: TRBD2; CDR3 protein: ASSSIAGAAYEQY
V gene: TRBV28; J gene: TRBJ1-2; CDR3 length: 12; D gene: NA; CDR3 protein: ASSLHLSNYGYT
V gene: TRBV9; J gene: TRBJ1-5; CDR3 length: 14; D gene: NA; CDR3 protein: ASSPGGMGGTQPQH
V gene: TRBV13; J gene: TRBJ2-5; CDR3 length: 10; D gene: NA; CDR3 protein: ASSLEGETQY
V gene: TRBV5-1; J gene: TRBJ2-7; CDR3 length: 11; D gene: TRBD1; CDR3 protein: ASSRQGFDERY
V gene: TRBV10-3; J gene: TRBJ1-4; CDR3 length: 12; D gene: TRBD1; CDR3 protein: AISERGQNEKLF
V gene: TRBV4-3; J gene: TRBJ1-5; CDR3 length: 12; D gene: NA; CDR3 protein: ASSQDLGNQPQH
V gene: TRBV6-2/TRBV6-3; J gene: TRBJ1-5; CDR3 length: 13; D gene: NA; CDR3 protein: ASSPGSHSNQPQH
V gene: TRBV7-3; J gene: TRBJ2-1; CDR3 length: 14; D gene: TRBD2; CDR3 protein: ASSSTGTSGRDEQF
V gene: TRBV14; J gene: TRBJ2-3; CDR3 length: 12; D gene: NA; CDR3 protein: ASSQGQLTDTQY
V gene: TRBV7-6; J gene: TRBJ2-7; CDR3 length: 14; D gene: TRBD1; CDR3 protein: ASSLLRGTGYDEQY
V gene: TRBV5-1; J gene: TRBJ1-5; CDR3 length: 13; D gene: TRBD1; CDR3 protein: ASSFSTGEGQPQH
V gene: TRBV28; J gene: TRBJ2-7; CDR3 length: 12; D gene: TRBD1; CDR3 protein: ASRGGQARYEQY
V gene: TRBV30; J gene: TRBJ1-1; CDR3 length: 11; D gene: NA; CDR3 protein: AWPERGNTEAF
V gene: TRBV6-6; J gene: TRBJ2-3; CDR3 length: 12; D gene: NA; CDR3 protein: ASRMTETTDTQY
V gene: TRBV7-3; J gene: TRBJ2-2; CDR3 length: 14; D gene: TRBD1; CDR3 protein: ASSLENRGFTGELF
V gene: TRBV7-2; J gene: TRBJ1-1; CDR3 length: 13; D gene: NA; CDR3 protein: ASSLASTQGTEAF
V gene: TRBV6-1; J gene: TRBJ1-5; CDR3 length: 12; D gene: NA; CDR3 protein: ASSESGFNQPQH
V gene: TRBV28; J gene: TRBJ1-2; CDR3 length: 12; D gene: NA; CDR3 protein: ASSFRGRVGGYT
V gene: TRBV19; J gene: TRBJ2-5; CDR3 length: 13; D gene: TRBD1; CDR3 protein: ASSIPGQQQETQY
V gene: TRBV5-4; J gene: TRBJ2-5; CDR3 length: 13; D gene: TRBD1; CDR3 protein: ASSLRGRGQETQY
V gene: TRBV20-1; J gene: TRBJ1-1; CDR3 length: 9; D gene: NA; CDR3 protein: SARTGSEAF
V gene: TRBV25-1; J gene: TRBJ1-1; CDR3 length: 8; D gene: TRBD1; CDR3 protein: ARGGQSAF
V gene: TRBV5-6; J gene: TRBJ2-7; CDR3 length: 11; D gene: NA; CDR3 protein: ASSLAISYEQY